Listed here are 17 T cell receptor beta chains from one sample, sequenced in a study of neurological immune-mediated disorders. One entry per CDR3 protein, called by TCRdb with MiXCR from the 5' RACE reads. The profile shows approximately 9,400 distinct CDR3 sequences, approximately 24% of them singletons. The sample comprised CD8+ T cells from blood. The receptor source for this set is a woman aged 40 to 50 with multiple sclerosis.

The chain couples TRBV7-2 to TRBJ2-3; D remains unclear. Germline loops: CDR1 SGHTA, CDR2 FQGNSA. The CDR3 runs to 13 residues. The V end lost 0 bases, the J end lost 5 bases, and 6 bases lay between the germline ends. The CDR3 reads CASSLAWGDTQYF. Here the CDR3 DNA reads TGTGCCAGCAGCTTAGCGTGGGGAGATACGCAGTATTTT.

This clonotype is a singleton in its sample. The V call is TRBV9, the J call TRBJ2-7; TRBD1 matches 8 bases. The CDR3 has 15 amino acids. J was trimmed by 2 bases and V by 4 bases; bases with no gene match: 8. Germline-derived CDR1 and CDR2 are SGDLS and YYNGEE. The CDR3 nucleotides read TGTGCCAGCAGCCTTGGGACGGGACAGGCCTACGAGCAGTACTTC. This sequence encodes CASSLGTGQAYEQYF.

In its sample, this clonotype is medium-sized. The rearrangement joins TRBV9 to TRBJ2-1; no firm D call. Germline assignment: CDR1 SGDLS and CDR2 YYNGEE. The CDR3 extends over 15 amino acids. With 0 bases removed from V and 4 bases from J, the gap between germline ends came to 11 bases. CDR3 bases: TGTGCCAGCAGCGTAGGTGGGCAAAGTTACAATGAGCAGTTCTTC. Its protein is CASSVGGQSYNEQFF.

The chain employs TRBV5-1 and TRBJ2-3, with TRBD1 as a possible D gene (6 bases). V dropped 3 bases and J dropped 1 base, with 12 bases sitting between them. Germline-derived CDR1 and CDR2 are SGHRS and YFSETQ. The CDR3 runs to 15 residues. The CDR3 nucleotides read TGCGCCAGCAGCTCCAGGGGAATCGGCACAGATACGCAGTATTTT. This encodes CASSSRGIGTDTQYF.

This rearrangement joins TRBV5-6 to TRBJ2-7, with 7 positions matching TRBD1. V was pared by 1 base and J by 2 bases, with 3 bases of the junction left unmatched. Per germline, CDR1 SGHDT and CDR2 YYEEEE. The CDR3 contains 14 residues. The CDR3 loop is CASSLSGGAYEQYF. As DNA, the CDR3 is TGTGCCAGCAGCTTGTCAGGGGGTGCCTACGAGCAGTACTTC.

This clonotype was found many times. The chain combines TRBV29-1 with TRBJ2-3, with 8 bases matching TRBD2. The germline gives CDR1 SQVTM, CDR2 ANQGSEA. V gave up 2 bases and J gave up 4 bases; unmatched junction bases: 5. The CDR3 extends over 14 amino acids. The DNA of the CDR3 is TGCAGCGTTGAAAGCGGGGGCGCAGCAGATACGCAGTATTTT. Translated, it gives CSVESGGAADTQYF.

This clonotype is termed medium-sized (0.01 to 0.1%). The chain uses TRBV7-9 and TRBJ1-3; D not certain. V lost 5 bases and J lost 1, with 9 bases in between. CDR1 is SEHNR and CDR2 is FQNEAQ in the germline V gene (reference sequence). The CDR3 contains 14 residues. The CDR3: CASSLEISGNTIYF. The DNA for the CDR3 is TGTGCCAGCAGCCTAGAGATATCTGGAAACACCATATATTTT. Full variable domain (rest looked up from reference TRBV7-9 and TRBJ1-3): DTGVSQNPRHKITKRGQNVTFRCDPISEHNRLYWYRQTLGQGPEFLTYFQNEAQLEKSRLLSDRFSAERPKGSFSTLEIQRTEQGDSAMYLCASSLEISGNTIYFGEGSWLTVV.

This clonotype is labeled as medium-sized. This rearrangement joins TRBV20-1 to TRBJ1-1; D not certain. The V gene's germline CDR1 is DFQATT and CDR2 SNEGSKA (reference sequence). This CDR3 has 11 residues. V dropped 8 bases and J dropped 1 base, with 8 bases sitting between them. The CDR3 coding sequence is TGCAGTCCCGAATCGAACACTGAAGCTTTCTTT. This gives the protein CSPESNTEAFF.

In this sample, this clonotype turned up many times. The V and J genes are TRBV4-1 and TRBJ1-4, with D perhaps matching TRBD1 (6 bases). Germline CDR1 is MGHRA and CDR2 is YSYEKL. The CDR3 totals 17 residues. V lost 4 bases, J lost 2 bases, and 17 bases lay in between. The CDR3 bases are TGCGCCAGCAGCCTTTATCCCAGGGGCCGTACTAATGAAAAACTGTTTTTT. Translated: CASSLYPRGRTNEKLFF.

Judged by abundance, this clonotype is medium-sized. The genes are TRBV15 and TRBJ2-1, with unresolved D. CDR1 and CDR2 from the germline V gene are LNHNV and YYDKDF (reference sequence). V dropped 1 base and J dropped 5 bases, with 3 bases sitting between them. The CDR3 has 12 residues. The CDR3 DNA reads TGTGCCACCAGCAGAGCTGACAATGAGCAGTTCTTC. This gives the protein CATSRADNEQFF. The whole variable domain, remainder taken from reference TRBV15 and TRBJ2-1, is DAMVIQNPRYQVTQFGKPVTLSCSQTLNHNVMYWYQQKSSQAPKLLFHYYDKDFNNEADTPDNFQSRRPNTSFCFLDIRSPGLGDTAMYLCATSRADNEQFFGPGTRLTVL.

This clonotype was recorded many times. J is TRBJ1-3 and V is TRBV5-6; no firm D call. The CDR3 spans 14 residues. V shed 0 bases and J shed 2 bases, with 6 bases lying between them. Per germline, CDR1 SGHDT and CDR2 YYEEEE. The CDR3 nucleotides are TGTGCCAGCAGCTTGGGGGGAGCTGGAAACACCATATATTTT. Encoded protein: CASSLGGAGNTIYF.

The chain couples TRBV7-3 to TRBJ2-2; D gene uncertain. The CDR3 totals 16 residues. Trimming shortened V by 5 bases and J by 0 bases, and 13 bases separated the two germline ends. Germline V gene sequence: CDR1 SGHTA, CDR2 FQGTGA. CDR3 amino acids: CASSKSRQANTGELFF. The CDR3 DNA is TGTGCCAGCAGCAAAAGTCGGCAGGCGAACACCGGGGAGCTGTTTTTT.

This clonotype occurred many times. This chain joins TRBV12-3 or TRBV12-4 and TRBJ1-5; D may be TRBD1 (5 bases). The CDR3 consists of 13 residues. V was shortened by 8 bases and J by 3 bases, with 11 bases between the two germline ends. CDR3 loop: CASVGGINQPQHF. For the CDR3, the DNA is TGTGCCAGCGTCGGGGGGATCAATCAGCCCCAGCATTTT.

The chain has TRBV10-3 and TRBJ1-5; D gene ambiguous. The germline V gene has CDR1 ENHRY and CDR2 SYGVKD. The V end lost 3 bases, the J end lost 2 bases, and 14 bases lay between the germline ends. This CDR3 region has 16 residues. DNA for the CDR3: TGTGCCATCAGTGAAAAAAGGCCGGAGGGCAATCAGCCCCAGCATTTT. Amino acid sequence: CAISEKRPEGNQPQHF.

The table lists this clonotype with many counts. This chain uses TRBV5-6 with TRBJ1-1; TRBD1 is a possible D gene (6 bases). Germline CDR1 SGHDT, CDR2 YYEEEE. V lost 1 base, J lost 0 bases, and 13 bases lay in between. This CDR3 has 16 amino acids. For the CDR3, the DNA is TGTGCCAGCAGCTTGATGGACAGAGGGGTGAACACTGAAGCTTTCTTT. Protein product: CASSLMDRGVNTEAFF.

This clonotype was picked up many times. This sequence joins TRBV11-2 and TRBJ2-7; 7 bases align to TRBD2. Germline V gene lookup returns CDR1 SGHAT and CDR2 FQNNGV. There are 15 residues in the CDR3. J lost 2 bases, V lost 5 bases, and 9 bases had no gene match. As DNA, the CDR3 is TGTGCCAGCAGCGGCGGGGCGGGGGAGACCTACGAGCAGTACTTC. Residues: CASSGGAGETYEQYF.

This clonotype was seen repeatedly, ten times or more. The chain recombines TRBV12-3 or TRBV12-4 with TRBJ1-1, with 7 bases that match TRBD1. The CDR3 consists of 12 residues. The V gene end was trimmed by 3 bases and the J gene end by 7 bases; junction bases not matched to a gene: 2. This CDR3 is CASSFGTVEAFF. For the CDR3, the DNA is TGTGCCAGCAGTTTCGGGACAGTTGAAGCTTTCTTT.